This T cell receptor (beta chain) was found in a study of a mutant IDH1 vaccine in newly diagnosed glioma. In the study overall: The earlier regimen, radiotherapy, temozolomide, or both, was most often both. Overall study results and limits: Pseudoprogression looked unconnected to shifts in top peripheral T cell clonotypes. Overall, 93.3% of patients had vaccine-induced immune responses.

Time point denoted: baseline, week 1 (first vaccination visit). As to treatment: pre-vaccination baseline after standard-of-care therapy. Each tumor in the donors was a new WHO grade 3 or 4 astrocytoma, IDH1-mutant and ATRX-lost. V lost 5 bases and J 6 bases, leaving 14 bases between the germline ends. The CDR3 covers 14 residues. Germline CDR1 and CDR2: MNHEY and SMNVEV (reference sequence). The table came from immunoSEQ multiplex PCR; TCRdb's copy has only in-frame clones and leaves some out. The sample has about 50,000 clones; 86% are singletons. Details on this clone: What it binds is unknown.

This sequence originates from a man aged 35 to 55 with glioma. Sequenced here: PBMCs, sampled from a glioma patient treated with radiotherapy, temozolomide or both. V usage is TRBV27 and J usage is TRBJ1-5, with D perhaps matching TRBD1 (6 bases). DNA of the CDR3: TGTGCCAGCAGTCCCAACAGGGTTGGTCAGCCCCAGCATTTT. Protein product: CASSPNRVGQPQHF.